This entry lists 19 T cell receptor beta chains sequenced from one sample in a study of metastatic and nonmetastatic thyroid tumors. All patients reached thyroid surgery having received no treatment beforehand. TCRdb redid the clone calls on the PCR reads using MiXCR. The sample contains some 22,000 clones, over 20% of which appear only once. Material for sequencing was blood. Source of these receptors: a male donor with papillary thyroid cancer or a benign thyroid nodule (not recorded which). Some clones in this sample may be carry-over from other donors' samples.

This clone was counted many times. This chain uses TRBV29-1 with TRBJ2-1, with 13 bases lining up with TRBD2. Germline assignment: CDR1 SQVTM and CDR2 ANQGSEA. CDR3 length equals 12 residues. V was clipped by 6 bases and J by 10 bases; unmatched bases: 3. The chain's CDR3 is CSVLGLAGEQFF. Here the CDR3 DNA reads TGCAGCGTCTTGGGACTAGCGGGAGAGCAGTTCTTC.

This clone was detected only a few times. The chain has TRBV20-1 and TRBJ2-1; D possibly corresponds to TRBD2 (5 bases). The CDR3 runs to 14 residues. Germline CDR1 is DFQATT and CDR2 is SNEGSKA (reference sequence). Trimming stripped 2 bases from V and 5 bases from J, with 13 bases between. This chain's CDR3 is CSARPGLANNEQFF. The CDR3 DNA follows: TGCAGTGCTAGACCTGGACTGGCTAACAATGAGCAGTTCTTC.

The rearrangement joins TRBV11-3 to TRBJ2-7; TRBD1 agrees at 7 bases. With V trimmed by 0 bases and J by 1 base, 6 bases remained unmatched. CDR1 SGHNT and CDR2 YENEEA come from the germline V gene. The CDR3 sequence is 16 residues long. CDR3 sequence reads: CASSLDYGQASYEQYF. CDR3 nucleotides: TGTGCCAGCAGCTTAGATTATGGACAGGCTTCCTACGAGCAGTACTTC.

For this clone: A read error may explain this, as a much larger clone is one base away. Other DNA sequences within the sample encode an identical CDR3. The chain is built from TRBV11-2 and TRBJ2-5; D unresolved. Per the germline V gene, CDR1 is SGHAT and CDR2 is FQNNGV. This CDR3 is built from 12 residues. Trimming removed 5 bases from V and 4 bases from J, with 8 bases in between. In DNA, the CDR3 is TGTGCCAGCAGCCTAACTGTAGAGACCCAGTACTTC. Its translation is CASSLTVETQYF. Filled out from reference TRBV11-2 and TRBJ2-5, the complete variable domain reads EAGVAQSPRYKIIEKRQSVAFWCNPISGHATLYWYQQILGQGPKLLIQFQNNGVVDDSQLPKDRFSAERLKGVDSTLKIQPAKLEDSAVYLCASSLTVETQYFGPGTRLLVL.

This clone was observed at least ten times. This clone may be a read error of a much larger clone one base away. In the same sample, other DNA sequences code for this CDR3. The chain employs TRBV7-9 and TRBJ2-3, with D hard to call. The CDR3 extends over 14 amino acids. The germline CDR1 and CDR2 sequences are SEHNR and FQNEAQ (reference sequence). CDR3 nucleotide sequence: TGCGCCAGCAGCTTAGAGGCCGGCACAGATACGCAGTATTTT. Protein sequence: CASSLEAGTDTQYF.

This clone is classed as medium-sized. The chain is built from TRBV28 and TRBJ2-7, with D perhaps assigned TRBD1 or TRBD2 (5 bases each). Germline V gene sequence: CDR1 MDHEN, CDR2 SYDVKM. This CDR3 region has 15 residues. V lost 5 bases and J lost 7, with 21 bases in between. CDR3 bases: TGTGCCAGCAGTGCTCGGGGCGCCATCTTCGGGGAGCAGTACTTC. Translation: CASSARGAIFGEQYF. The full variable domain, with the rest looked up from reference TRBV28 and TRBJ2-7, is DVKVTQSSRYLVKRTGEKVFLECVQDMDHENMFWYRQDPGLGLRLIYFSYDVKMKEKGDIPEGYSVSREKKERFSLILESASTNQTSMYLCASSARGAIFGEQYFGPGTRLTVT.

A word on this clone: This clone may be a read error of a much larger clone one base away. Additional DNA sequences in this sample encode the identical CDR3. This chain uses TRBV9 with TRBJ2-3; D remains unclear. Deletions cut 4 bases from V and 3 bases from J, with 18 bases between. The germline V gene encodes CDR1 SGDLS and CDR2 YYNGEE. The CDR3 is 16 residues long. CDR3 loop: CASSPYDGKRTDTQYF. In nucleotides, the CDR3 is TGTGCCAGCAGCCCGTACGATGGGAAGAGGACAGATACGCAGTATTTT.

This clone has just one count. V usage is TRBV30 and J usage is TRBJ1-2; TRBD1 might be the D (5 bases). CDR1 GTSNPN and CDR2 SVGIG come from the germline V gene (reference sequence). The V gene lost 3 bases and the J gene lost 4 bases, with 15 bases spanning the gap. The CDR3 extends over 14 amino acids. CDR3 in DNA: TGTGCCTGGAGCATTAATACAGGAGTCTATGGCTACACCTTC. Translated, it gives CAWSINTGVYGYTF.

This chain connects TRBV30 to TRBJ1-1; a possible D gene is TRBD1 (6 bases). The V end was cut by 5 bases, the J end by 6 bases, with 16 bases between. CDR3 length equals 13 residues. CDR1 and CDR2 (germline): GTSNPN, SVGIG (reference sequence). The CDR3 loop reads CAWLPSGGSEAFF. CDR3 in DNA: TGTGCCTGGCTCCCCTCGGGGGGCTCTGAAGCTTTCTTT.

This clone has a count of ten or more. The CDR3 protein is CASWVVGAPEAFF. CDR3 DNA sequence: TGTGCCAGCTGGGTTGTGGGGGCCCCTGAAGCTTTCTTT. V gene TRBV5-8 combines with J gene TRBJ1-1, with a tentative D call TRBD1 (6 bases). Germline V lookup: CDR1 SGHTS, CDR2 YDEGEE. V shed 7 bases and J shed 6 bases, with 16 bases lying between them. The CDR3 length is 13 residues.

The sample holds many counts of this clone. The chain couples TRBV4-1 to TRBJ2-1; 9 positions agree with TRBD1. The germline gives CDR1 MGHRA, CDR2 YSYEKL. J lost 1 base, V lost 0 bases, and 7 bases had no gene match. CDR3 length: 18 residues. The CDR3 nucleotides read TGCGCCAGCAGCCAAGAGAGGGTGGGGACAGGGTCCTACAATGAGCAGTTCTTC. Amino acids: CASSQERVGTGSYNEQFF.

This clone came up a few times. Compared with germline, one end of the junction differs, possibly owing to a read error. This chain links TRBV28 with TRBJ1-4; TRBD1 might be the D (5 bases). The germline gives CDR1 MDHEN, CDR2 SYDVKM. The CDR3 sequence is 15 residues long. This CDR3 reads CASGFNGHGNEKLFF. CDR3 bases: TGTGCCAGCGGTTTTAACGGACATGGGAATGAAAAACTGTTTTTT. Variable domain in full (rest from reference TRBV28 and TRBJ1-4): DVKVTQSSRYLVKRTGEKVFLECVQDMDHENMFWYRQDPGLGLRLIYFSYDVKMKEKGDIPEGYSVSREKKERFSLILESASTNQTSMYLCASGFNGHGNEKLFFGSGTQLSVL.

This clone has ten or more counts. CDR3 amino acids: CASSLDLDTQYF. CDR3 in DNA: TGCGCCAGCAGCTTGGACCTAGATACGCAGTATTTT. The genes are TRBV5-1 and TRBJ2-3; D gene uncertain. CDR1 is SGHRS, CDR2 YFSETQ, per germline. CDR3 length: 12 amino acids. The V end was cut by 0 bases, the J end by 5 bases, with 4 bases between.

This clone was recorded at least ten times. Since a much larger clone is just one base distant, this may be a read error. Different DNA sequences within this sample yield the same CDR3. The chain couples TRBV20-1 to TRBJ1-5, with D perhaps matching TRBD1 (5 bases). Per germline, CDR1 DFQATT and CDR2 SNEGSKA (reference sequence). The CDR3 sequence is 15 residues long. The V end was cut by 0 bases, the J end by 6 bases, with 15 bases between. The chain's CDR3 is CSARDSGGDGQPQHF. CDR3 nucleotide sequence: TGCAGTGCTAGAGATAGTGGGGGGGACGGTCAGCCCCAGCATTTT.

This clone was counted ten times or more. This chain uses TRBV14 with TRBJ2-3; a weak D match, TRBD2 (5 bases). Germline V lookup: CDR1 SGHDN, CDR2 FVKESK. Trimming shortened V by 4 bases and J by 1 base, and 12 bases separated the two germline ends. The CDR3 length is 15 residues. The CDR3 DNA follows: TGTGCCAGCAGCCTAACGGACTGGCGCACAGATACGCAGTATTTT. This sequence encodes CASSLTDWRTDTQYF.

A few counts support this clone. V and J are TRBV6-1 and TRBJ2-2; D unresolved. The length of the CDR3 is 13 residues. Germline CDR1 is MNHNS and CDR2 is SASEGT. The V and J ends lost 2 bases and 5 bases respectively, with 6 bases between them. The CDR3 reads CASSEQHTGELFF. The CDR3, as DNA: TGTGCCAGCAGTGAACAGCATACCGGGGAGCTGTTTTTT.

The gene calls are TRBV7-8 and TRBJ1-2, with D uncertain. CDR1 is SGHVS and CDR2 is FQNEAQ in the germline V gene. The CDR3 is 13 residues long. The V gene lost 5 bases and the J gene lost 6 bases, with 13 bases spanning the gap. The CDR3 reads CASSLDKVDGYTF. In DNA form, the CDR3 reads TGTGCCAGCAGCCTCGATAAGGTCGATGGCTACACCTTC.

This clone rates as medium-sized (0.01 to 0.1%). CDR3 DNA sequence: TGTGCCAGCACACTCCCGGGACAGGGTTTTGTTGAAGCTTTCTTT. It specifies CASTLPGQGFVEAFF. V usage is TRBV28 and J usage is TRBJ1-1; 9 bases are shared with TRBD1. Trimming at V came to 7 bases and at J to 7 bases, leaving 13 bases not matched to a gene. CDR3 length equals 15 residues. CDR1 is MDHEN and CDR2 is SYDVKM in the germline V gene.

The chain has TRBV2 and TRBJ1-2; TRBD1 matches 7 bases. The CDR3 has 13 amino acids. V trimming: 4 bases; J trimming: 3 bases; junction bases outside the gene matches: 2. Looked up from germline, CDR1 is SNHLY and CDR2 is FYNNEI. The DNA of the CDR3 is TGTGCCAGCAGTGTCAGGGGGGACTATGGCTACACCTTC. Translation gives CASSVRGDYGYTF.